This TCR beta chain was captured in a study of cytomegalovirus exposure and HLA in healthy donors. In the study overall: Within an early data release were about 85 million unique TCRs drawn from HLA-typed donors.

Findings and caveats of the study: In a later analysis, DRB1 alleles had the most associated TCRs; HLA-C alleles the fewest. Owing to their indistinguishability, certain V segments, notably TRBV6-2 and TRBV6-3, were excluded.

PCR involved 60 Vbeta and 13 Jbeta primers. The method was immunoSEQ multiplex PCR; TCRdb's version includes in-frame clones alone and lacks a portion of them. The sample yields roughly 200,000 clones, about an eighth seen once. Trimming at V came to 4 bases and at J to 2 bases, leaving 8 bases not matched to a gene. CDR3 length: 16 residues. From germline, CDR1 is SGHRS and CDR2 YFSETQ. As regards this clone: Its antigen is currently unknown.

This sequence originates from a man in his fifties in good health and CMV-seropositive. Material for sequencing was PBMCs. The chain couples TRBV5-1 to TRBJ1-3, with 8 bases aligning to TRBD1. The CDR3 reads CASSTTGGDTGNTIYF. CDR3 DNA sequence: TGCGCCAGCAGCACAACAGGGGGGGATACTGGAAACACCATATATTTT. The entire variable domain, with the rest obtained from reference TRBV5-1 and TRBJ1-3, is as follows: KAGVTQTPRYLIKTRGQQVTLSCSPISGHRSVSWYQQTPGQGLQFLFEYFSETQRNKGNFPGRFSGRQFSNSRSEMNVSTLELGDSALYLCASSTTGGDTGNTIYFGEGSWLTVV.